These T cell receptor beta chains were read from a single sample in a study. TCRdb analysed the 5' RACE reads with MiXCR anew, one entry per CDR3 protein. The repertoire includes about 6,200 distinct CDR3 sequences, 55% to 70% of them detected once, and roughly 4% sits in the top ten. Sequencing input: tumor-infiltrating memory CD4+ T cells sorted from the breast tumor. These receptors all stem from a female donor with breast cancer. Both conserved end residues are part of each CDR3. Each record gives: D gene, clone size, J gene, CDR3 length, V gene, CDR3 protein, CDR3 DNA. The D gene is left open where the match is weak. For some rows the clone size is stated as once, few or many, or as a class when expanded; others skip it.

d_call: .; clone_size: .; j_call: TRBJ2-1; cdr3_length: 14; v_call: TRBV12-3/TRBV12-4; cdr3_aa: CASRRRGGVNEQFF; cdr3_nt: TGTGCCAGCAGGAGACGCGGGGGCGTCAATGAGCAGTTCTTC
d_call: .; clone_size: .; j_call: TRBJ2-2; cdr3_length: 16; v_call: TRBV5-1; cdr3_aa: CASSFGLEDITGELFF; cdr3_nt: TGCGCCAGCAGCTTTGGTCTAGAGGACATCACCGGGGAGCTGTTTTTT
d_call: .; clone_size: .; j_call: TRBJ2-7; cdr3_length: 16; v_call: TRBV15; cdr3_aa: CATSRDRGRLSYEQYF; cdr3_nt: TGTGCCACCAGCAGAGATCGTGGCCGCCTCTCCTACGAGCAGTACTTC
d_call: .; clone_size: .; j_call: TRBJ1-1; cdr3_length: 15; v_call: TRBV18; cdr3_aa: CASSPPSGVYAEAFF; cdr3_nt: TGTGCCAGCTCACCACCCTCGGGAGTATACGCTGAAGCTTTCTTT
d_call: TRBD1; clone_size: .; j_call: TRBJ2-1; cdr3_length: 15; v_call: TRBV5-1; cdr3_aa: CASSPQGGSYNEQFF; cdr3_nt: TGCGCCAGCAGCCCACAGGGGGGCTCCTACAATGAGCAGTTCTTC
d_call: TRBD2; clone_size: .; j_call: TRBJ2-1; cdr3_length: 15; v_call: TRBV2; cdr3_aa: CASSERLAGGNEQFF; cdr3_nt: TGTGCCAGCAGTGAACGGCTAGCGGGAGGGAACGAGCAGTTCTTC
d_call: .; clone_size: few; j_call: TRBJ2-7; cdr3_length: 12; v_call: TRBV12-3/TRBV12-4; cdr3_aa: CASTDLTYEQYF; cdr3_nt: TGTGCCAGCACCGACCTAACCTACGAGCAGTACTTC
d_call: .; clone_size: .; j_call: TRBJ2-1; cdr3_length: 15; v_call: TRBV7-8; cdr3_aa: CASSIPPLMSNEQFF; cdr3_nt: TGTGCCAGCAGCATTCCGCCGCTTATGTCGAATGAGCAGTTCTTC
d_call: .; clone_size: .; j_call: TRBJ1-1; cdr3_length: 14; v_call: TRBV6-6; cdr3_aa: CASLPGDRNTEAFF; cdr3_nt: TGTGCCAGCTTACCCGGCGACAGGAACACTGAAGCTTTCTTT
d_call: .; clone_size: .; j_call: TRBJ2-7; cdr3_length: 13; v_call: TRBV20-1; cdr3_aa: CSVTSSGINAEYF; cdr3_nt: TGCAGTGTTACTAGCAGTGGTATCAACGCAGAGTACTTC
d_call: TRBD1; clone_size: .; j_call: TRBJ1-5; cdr3_length: 18; v_call: TRBV20-1; cdr3_aa: CSARGHQGAKGSNQPQHF; cdr3_nt: TGCAGTGCTAGAGGTCATCAGGGGGCAAAGGGTAGCAATCAGCCCCAGCATTTT
d_call: .; clone_size: .; j_call: TRBJ1-1; cdr3_length: 12; v_call: TRBV7-6; cdr3_aa: CASSFRNTEAFF; cdr3_nt: TGTGCCAGCAGCTTCCGGAACACTGAAGCTTTCTTT
d_call: TRBD1; clone_size: .; j_call: TRBJ1-1; cdr3_length: 13; v_call: TRBV20-1; cdr3_aa: CSAYNRGLNEAFF; cdr3_nt: TGCAGTGCGTATAACAGGGGCCTAAATGAAGCTTTCTTT
d_call: TRBD1; clone_size: .; j_call: TRBJ2-3; cdr3_length: 14; v_call: TRBV5-5; cdr3_aa: CASSLQGAEDTQYF; cdr3_nt: TGTGCCAGCAGCTTGCAGGGGGCGGAAGATACGCAGTATTTT
d_call: .; clone_size: .; j_call: TRBJ1-2; cdr3_length: 14; v_call: TRBV6-5; cdr3_aa: CASSYGGPGYGYTF; cdr3_nt: TGTGCCAGCAGTTATGGAGGCCCAGGGTATGGCTACACCTTC
d_call: .; clone_size: .; j_call: TRBJ2-1; cdr3_length: 13; v_call: TRBV9; cdr3_aa: CASSVAPLNERFF; cdr3_nt: TGTGCCAGCAGCGTAGCCCCGCTGAATGAGCGGTTCTTC
d_call: TRBD1; clone_size: .; j_call: TRBJ1-1; cdr3_length: 16; v_call: TRBV20-1; cdr3_aa: CSARQAGTGANTEAFF; cdr3_nt: TGCAGTGCTAGACAGGCCGGGACAGGGGCGAACACTGAAGCTTTCTTT
d_call: TRBD1; clone_size: .; j_call: TRBJ2-4; cdr3_length: 15; v_call: TRBV5-4; cdr3_aa: CASSLNPTGRNTQYF; cdr3_nt: TGTGCCAGCAGCTTGAACCCGACAGGGAGAAACACTCAGTACTTC
d_call: TRBD1; clone_size: .; j_call: TRBJ2-1; cdr3_length: 19; v_call: TRBV9; cdr3_aa: CASSVGRLAGTGDDKEQFF; cdr3_nt: TGTGCCAGCAGCGTAGGAAGGTTGGCCGGGACAGGGGACGACAAAGAGCAGTTCTTC
d_call: .; clone_size: .; j_call: TRBJ2-1; cdr3_length: 16; v_call: TRBV20-1; cdr3_aa: CSARDGGGSSYNEQLF; cdr3_nt: TGCAGTGCTAGAGATGGAGGGGGTAGCTCCTACAATGAGCAGCTCTTC
d_call: TRBD2; clone_size: .; j_call: TRBJ2-3; cdr3_length: 17; v_call: TRBV4-1; cdr3_aa: CASSQVASGASTDTQYF; cdr3_nt: TGCGCCAGCAGCCAAGTCGCTAGCGGGGCGAGCACAGATACGCAGTATTTT
d_call: .; clone_size: .; j_call: TRBJ2-1; cdr3_length: 15; v_call: TRBV5-1; cdr3_aa: CASSLSARADNEQFF; cdr3_nt: TGCGCCAGCAGCTTGAGTGCCCGGGCGGACAATGAGCAGTTCTTC
d_call: .; clone_size: few; j_call: TRBJ2-7; cdr3_length: 14; v_call: TRBV5-1; cdr3_aa: CASRDVDFSYEQYF; cdr3_nt: TGCGCCAGCCGGGACGTCGACTTTAGTTACGAGCAGTACTTC
d_call: .; clone_size: .; j_call: TRBJ2-1; cdr3_length: 12; v_call: TRBV5-1; cdr3_aa: CASSRDWNEQFF; cdr3_nt: TGCGCCAGCAGCCGAGACTGGAATGAGCAGTTCTTC
d_call: TRBD2; clone_size: .; j_call: TRBJ2-1; cdr3_length: 15; v_call: TRBV10-1; cdr3_aa: CASSPCLARGNEQFF; cdr3_nt: TGCGCCAGCAGCCCCTGTCTAGCGCGGGGGAATGAGCAGTTCTTC